This TCR beta chain stems from a study of blood T cell repertoires in COVID-19. Study as a whole: The samples span acute and convalescent COVID-19 from the United States, Italy and Spain. PBMCs, B-cell-depleted T cells, or T cells were the source of the cDNA or gDNA that made up the material.

Trimming removed 3 bases from V and 7 bases from J; junction bases left unmatched: 10. The V gene's germline CDR1 is DFQATT and CDR2 SNEGSKA (reference sequence). The CDR3 consists of 14 residues. In the authors' methods: Cell counts per sample came from amplifying reference gene primers. TCRdb keeps only in-frame clones here, not all; method: immunoSEQ multiplex PCR. The V and J calls and clone size are taken from that table; D and trimming were inferred from the DNA. The table has tens of thousands of clones, roughly 78% seen once. The receptor comes from a human donor in a cohort sampled during active COVID-19. Sequencing used peripheral blood. J is TRBJ2-7 and V is TRBV20-1; 9 bases map to TRBD2. The CDR3, as DNA: TGCAGTGCTAGTATGGGCGGGAGGGCCCGGGAGCAGTACTTC. Translation: CSASMGGRAREQYF.